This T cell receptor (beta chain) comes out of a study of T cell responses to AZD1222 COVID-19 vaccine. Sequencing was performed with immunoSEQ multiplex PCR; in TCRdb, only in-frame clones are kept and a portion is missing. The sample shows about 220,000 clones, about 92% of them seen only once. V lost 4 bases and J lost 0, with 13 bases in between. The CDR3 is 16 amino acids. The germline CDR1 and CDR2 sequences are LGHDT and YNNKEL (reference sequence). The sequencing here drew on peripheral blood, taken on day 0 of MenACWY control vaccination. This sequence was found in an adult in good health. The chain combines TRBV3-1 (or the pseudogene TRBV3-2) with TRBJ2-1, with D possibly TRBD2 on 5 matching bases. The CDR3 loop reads CASSPVDWSSYNEQFF. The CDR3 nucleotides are TGTGCCAGCAGCCCGGTGGACTGGAGCTCCTACAATGAGCAGTTCTTC.